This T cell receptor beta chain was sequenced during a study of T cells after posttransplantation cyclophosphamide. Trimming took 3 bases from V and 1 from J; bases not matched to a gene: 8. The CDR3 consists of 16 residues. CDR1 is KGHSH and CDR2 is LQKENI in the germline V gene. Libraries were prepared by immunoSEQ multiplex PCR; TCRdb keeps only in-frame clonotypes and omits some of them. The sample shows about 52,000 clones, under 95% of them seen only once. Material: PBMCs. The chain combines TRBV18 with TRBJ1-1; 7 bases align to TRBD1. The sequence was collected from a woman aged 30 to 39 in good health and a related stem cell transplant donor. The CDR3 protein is CASSPVLGTENTEAFF. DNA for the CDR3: TGTGCCAGCTCACCCGTCCTAGGGACAGAGAACACTGAAGCTTTCTTT.